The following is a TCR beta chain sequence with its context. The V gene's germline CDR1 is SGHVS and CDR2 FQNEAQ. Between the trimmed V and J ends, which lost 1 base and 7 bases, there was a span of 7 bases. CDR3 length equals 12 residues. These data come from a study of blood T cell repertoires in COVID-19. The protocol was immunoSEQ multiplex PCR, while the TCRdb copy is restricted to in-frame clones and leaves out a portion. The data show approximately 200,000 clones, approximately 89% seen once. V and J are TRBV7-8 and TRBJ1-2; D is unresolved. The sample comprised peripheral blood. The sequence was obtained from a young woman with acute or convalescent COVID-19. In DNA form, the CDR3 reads TGTGCCAGCAGCTTAGGTGAGGGTGGCTACACCTTC. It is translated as CASSLGEGGYTF.